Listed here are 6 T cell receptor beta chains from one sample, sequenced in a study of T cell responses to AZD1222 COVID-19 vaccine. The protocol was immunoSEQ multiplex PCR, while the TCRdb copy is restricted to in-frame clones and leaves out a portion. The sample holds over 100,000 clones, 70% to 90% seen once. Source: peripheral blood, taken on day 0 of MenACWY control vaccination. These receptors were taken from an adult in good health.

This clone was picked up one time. This CDR3 reads CASSLGQGGYGYTF. Written as DNA, the CDR3 is TGTGCCAGCAGCTTAGGCCAGGGGGGCTATGGCTACACCTTC. This rearrangement joins TRBV11-2 to TRBJ1-2; 7 bases match TRBD1. The CDR3 spans 14 residues. Unmatched junction bases numbered 3, after V lost 1 base and J lost 4 bases. Germline V gives CDR1 SGHAT, CDR2 FQNNGV.

In nucleotides, the CDR3 is TGTGCCAGCAGCCTTCCTCACTCCTACGAGCAGTACTTC. This translates into CASSLPHSYEQYF. The chain joins TRBV5-4 to TRBJ2-7, with D unresolved. This CDR3 has 13 residues. Germline values: CDR1 SGHNT, CDR2 YYREEE (reference sequence). Trimming took 4 bases from V and 0 from J, leaving 8 bases between them.

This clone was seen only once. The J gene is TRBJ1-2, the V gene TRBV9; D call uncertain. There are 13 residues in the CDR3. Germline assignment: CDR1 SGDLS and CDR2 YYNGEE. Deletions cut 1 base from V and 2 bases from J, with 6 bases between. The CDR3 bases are TGTGCCAGCAGCGTAACCGGGAACTATGGCTACACCTTC. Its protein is CASSVTGNYGYTF.

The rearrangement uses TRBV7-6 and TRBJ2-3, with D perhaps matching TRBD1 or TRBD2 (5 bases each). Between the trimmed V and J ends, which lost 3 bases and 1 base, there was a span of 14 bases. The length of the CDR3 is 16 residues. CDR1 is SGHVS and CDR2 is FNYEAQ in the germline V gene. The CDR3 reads CASSFRDPAGTDTQYF. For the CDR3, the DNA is TGTGCCAGCAGCTTTAGGGACCCAGCGGGCACAGATACGCAGTATTTT.

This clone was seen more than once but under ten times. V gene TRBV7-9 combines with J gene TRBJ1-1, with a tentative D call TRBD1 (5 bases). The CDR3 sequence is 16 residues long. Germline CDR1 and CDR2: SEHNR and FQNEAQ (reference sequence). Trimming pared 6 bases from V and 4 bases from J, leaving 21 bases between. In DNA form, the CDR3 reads TGTGCCAGCAGTACAGGAAAGATAGGGGTTGTCACTGAAGCTTTCTTT. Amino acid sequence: CASSTGKIGVVTEAFF.

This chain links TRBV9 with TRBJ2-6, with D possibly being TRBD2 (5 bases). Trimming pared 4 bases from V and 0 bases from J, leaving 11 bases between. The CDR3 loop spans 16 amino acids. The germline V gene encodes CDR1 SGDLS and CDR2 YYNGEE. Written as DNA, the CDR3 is TGTGCCAGCAGCCCCCGGGGTGACTCTGGGGCCAACGTCCTGACTTTC. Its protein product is CASSPRGDSGANVLTF.